This TCR beta chain was documented in a study of OX40 agonist ivuxolimab in advanced cancers. Regarding the study in general: Ivuxolimab was a fully human IgG2 agonistic monoclonal antibody targeting the costimulatory receptor OX40 (CD134). Intravenous ivuxolimab was administered to patients every 2 weeks at six dose levels: 0.01, 0.1, 0.3, 1.5, 3 and 10 mg/kg. Of the approximately 50 dose-escalation patients, hepatocellular carcinoma was present in some 19, melanoma in roughly 15, renal cell carcinoma in 9 and head and neck cancer in 9. In the dose-escalation cohort, 65% to 85% of patients were male, and the mean age was approximately 60 years with a range of about 20 to 79. Prior anti-PD-1, anti-PD-L1 or anti-CTLA-4 therapy was permitted, and 40% to 50% of dose-escalation patients had received checkpoint inhibitors. Partial responses were achieved by three dose-escalation patients, of whom one had hepatocellular carcinoma and two had cutaneous melanoma. Peripheral TCRbeta sequencing was intended to test whether TCR sequence diversity was altered and clonal T-cell expansion was caused by ivuxolimab. The paper covers the monotherapy dose-escalation part of the phase I ivuxolimab trial, which included N ≈ 52 patients.

Details on this clone: Its antigen is still unknown. Per-nucleotide qualities are absent, and no much larger clonotype sits a single base away.

Here is what the overall study found, with its caveats: After ivuxolimab, CD8+ T cells had more expanded clones than CD4+ T cells on average. Low levels of normalized T-cell clonal expansion were also seen in some patients who did not respond. Which antigens the clonally expanded peripheral T cells were specific for was not determined. At doses of 0.1 to 3.0 mg/kg, clonal expansion of both CD4+ and CD8+ blood T cells was observed from baseline to week 6. In the 0.1-3.0 mg/kg groups, partial responders were among the patients with the lowest normalized peripheral clonal expansion, particularly in CD8+ T cells.

Patients with a history of autoimmune disease or receiving systemic immunosuppression were excluded from the trial. Peripheral blood for TCR sequencing was collected from all dose cohorts at baseline, on cycle 4 day 1, and on cycle 7 day 1. The samples were taken from a phase I, first-in-human, multicenter, open-label dose-escalation trial of ivuxolimab. Adults with locally advanced or metastatic melanoma, renal cell carcinoma, hepatocellular carcinoma or head and neck squamous cell carcinoma were enrolled in the trial. Before TCR sequencing, CD4+ T cells and CD8+ T cells from peripheral blood were sorted into separate populations. V and J are truncated by 7 bases and 6 bases respectively, leaving an intervening sequence of 13 bases. CDR1 and CDR2 are read off the germline V gene (reference sequence) as MNHNY and SVGAGI. The CDR3 contains 13 residues, cysteine and phenylalanine counted. Solely the CDR3 DNA is kept, with 39 bases framed from the first base.

For sequencing of the TCRbeta CDR3 region, genomic DNA was extracted from the sorted cells. TCRbeta CDR3 regions were sequenced using the immunoSEQ Assay. Sourced from immuneACCESS, this table was stored by TCRdb with only in-frame sequences that have V and J called. A share of the clones is absent; for the studies checked, an unresolved V gene accounts for under half, and the remainder has no known explanation. Across this sample there are tens of thousands of clones, with around 93% seen only once. The top ten clonotypes cover around 9.3% of the sample. Here the chain combines TRBV6-6 and TRBJ2-1; the D segment could be TRBD2, given 6 matching bases. The material was CD4+ or CD8+ T cells sorted from blood, obtained in a trial of the OX40 agonist ivuxolimab. The sequence was obtained from an adult with an advanced solid tumor such as melanoma, head and neck, liver or kidney cancer. The CDR3 here reads CASIFLGGNEQFF. The DNA sequence follows: TGTGCCAGCATCTTTTTGGGGGGCAATGAGCAGTTCTTC.